One and the same sample provided the 4 T cell receptor beta chains below, sequenced in a study of T cell responses to AZD1222 COVID-19 vaccine (dated by TCRdb to the early 2020s). This specimen's time point label, interpreted: baseline before first vaccination. Library prep was done by the immunoSEQ multiplex PCR assay. TCRdb holds this immuneACCESS table with in-frame rearrangements only. Some clones are missing; in checked studies, unresolved V genes explain under half, and the rest has no known cause. Within this sample are around 170,000 clones, with around 93% of them counted one time only. Of the sample, around 4.4% is held by the ten largest clones. Sequenced here: peripheral blood, sampled on day 0 of AZD1222 vaccination. The receptors were gathered from an adult in good health.

The chain joins TRBV18 to TRBJ1-5; no firm D call. There are 13 residues in the CDR3. Trimming shortened V by 3 bases and J by 5 bases, and 8 bases separated the two germline ends. Germline V gene sequence: CDR1 KGHSH, CDR2 LQKENI. CDR3 in DNA: TGTGCCAGCTCACCGAGGACGGATCAGCCCCAGCATTTT. Translating gives CASSPRTDQPQHF.

CDR3 DNA: TGTGCCACCAGCTCCCTAGGACAGGGGGCAAACCAACCGAACACCGGGGAGCTGTTTTTT. It translates to CATSSLGQGANQPNTGELFF. The rearrangement joins TRBV15 to TRBJ2-2, with TRBD1 matching 11 bases. The germline V gene encodes CDR1 LNHNV and CDR2 YYDKDF (reference sequence). Trimming removed 5 bases from V and 0 bases from J; junction bases left unmatched: 14. CDR3 length equals 20 residues.

J is TRBJ1-3 and V is TRBV28; D not certain. The germline V gene encodes CDR1 MDHEN and CDR2 SYDVKM. The CDR3 contains 16 residues. V shed 6 bases and J shed 4 bases, with 19 bases lying between them. CDR3 bases: TGTGCCAGCAGCCCTGGACCCTACCAACTCGGAAACACCATATATTTT. Residues: CASSPGPYQLGNTIYF.

The chain employs TRBV7-2 and TRBJ2-7, with D perhaps TRBD2 (5 bases). From germline, CDR1 is SGHTA and CDR2 FQGNSA. V was clipped by 1 base and J by 7 bases, with 11 bases between them. The CDR3 runs to 13 residues. The CDR3 region has the DNA TGTGCCAGCAGCTTAGGAGTAGCGTGGGAGCAGTACTTC. Its protein is CASSLGVAWEQYF. Based on the CDR3 plus reference TRBV7-2 and TRBJ2-7, the full variable domain is GAGVSQSPSNKVTEKGKDVELRCDPISGHTALYWYRQSLGQGLEFLIYFQGNSAPDKSGLPSDRFSAERTGGSVSTLTIQRTQQEDSAVYLCASSLGVAWEQYFGPGTRLTVT.